This TCR beta chain derives from a study of T cells after somatic rescue of genetic block. CDR3 length: 15 residues. Germline CDR1 and CDR2: LGHNA and YNFKEQ. V was clipped by 0 bases and J by 6 bases, with 12 bases between them. Clones were read by immunoSEQ multiplex PCR, and TCRdb kept only the in-frame ones, dropping some. The sample lists tens of thousands of clones, about 96% occurring once. The clonotype originates from a child under three years old. The specimen was peripheral blood mononuclear cells (PBMCs). This sequence joins TRBV4-2 and TRBJ1-5; unclear D gene. The CDR3 loop is CASSQELVGGQPQHF. The CDR3 DNA sequence: TGTGCCAGCAGCCAAGAGCTGGTAGGCGGTCAGCCCCAGCATTTT.